This TCR beta chain was captured in a study of cytotoxic CD8 clonotypes in ibrutinib-treated CLL. Turning to the study itself: Complete response was seen in 2 patients and partial in about 24; some 12 progressed and roughly 14 stayed remitted after a median roughly six years.

Study results and limitations: In comparison with age-matched healthy donors, baseline clonality was higher and tracked circulating CD8+ T-cell counts. Few clonotypes were public, and these shrank or held steady under treatment.

As for this clone: The antigen remains unidentified.

Trimming at V came to 3 bases and at J to 2 bases, leaving 7 bases not matched to a gene. CDR1 and CDR2 (germline): SQVTM, ANQGSEA. This CDR3 region has 15 residues. Using immunoSEQ multiplex PCR, the repertoire was profiled, and TCRdb retains in-frame clones only, with some absent. This sample has some 140,000 clones, with around 90% found just once. This chain links TRBV29-1 with TRBJ2-3; the match to TRBD2 covers 8 bases. The sequenced sample was PBMCs, obtained after 12 months of ibrutinib treatment. The TCR comes from a human donor with chronic lymphocytic leukemia. CDR3 DNA: TGCAGCGTTGAGTTGGCGGGAGGAAACACAGATACGCAGTATTTT. Translation gives CSVELAGGNTDTQYF.